This is a list of T cell receptor beta chains from one sample in a study of Ad26.COV2.S vaccination and SARS-CoV-2 variants. Repertoires were generated with immunoSEQ multiplex PCR, while TCRdb's copy carries only in-frame clones and drops some. Among 350,000 to 450,000 clones listed, approximately 85% were seen once. The source material was peripheral blood, sampled in a trial of Ad26.COV2.S vaccine versus placebo. Receptors originate from a person aged 18 to 59 who received the Ad26.COV2.S COVID-19 vaccine or a placebo. CDR3s include the opening cysteine and the closing phenylalanine or tryptophan. Each record gives: clone size, D gene, J gene, V gene, CDR3 protein, CDR3 DNA. The D gene is left open where the match is weak. Expanded clones get a size class; other rows say once, few or many, or leave the size out.

abundance: .
d_gene: TRBD1
j_gene: TRBJ1-1
v_gene: TRBV2
CDR3aa: CAILKTQGDLNTEAFF
CDR3nt: TGTGCCATCCTGAAGACACAGGGGGATTTGAACACTGAAGCTTTCTTT

abundance: once
d_gene: TRBD1
j_gene: TRBJ2-6
v_gene: TRBV2
CDR3aa: CASSGDRAGANVLTF
CDR3nt: TGTGCCAGCAGTGGGGACAGGGCTGGGGCCAACGTCCTGACTTTC

abundance: .
d_gene: TRBD2
j_gene: TRBJ2-3
v_gene: TRBV7-9
CDR3aa: CASSLAAGVADTQYF
CDR3nt: TGTGCCAGCAGCTTAGCAGCGGGAGTCGCAGATACGCAGTATTTT

abundance: .
d_gene: .
j_gene: TRBJ1-6
v_gene: TRBV9
CDR3aa: CASTGERNSPLHF
CDR3nt: TGTGCCAGCACAGGCGAGCGTAATTCACCCCTCCACTTT

abundance: .
d_gene: .
j_gene: TRBJ1-2
v_gene: TRBV4-3
CDR3aa: CASSQVVQGTRGYTF
CDR3nt: TGCGCCAGCAGCCAAGTCGTGCAGGGGACCCGTGGCTACACCTTC

abundance: few
d_gene: TRBD1
j_gene: TRBJ1-2
v_gene: TRBV6-2/TRBV6-3
CDR3aa: CASSYHDRGGYGYTF
CDR3nt: TGTGCCAGCAGTTACCACGACAGGGGAGGCTATGGCTACACCTTC

abundance: .
d_gene: .
j_gene: TRBJ1-1
v_gene: TRBV18
CDR3aa: CASSQASNTEAFF
CDR3nt: TGTGCCAGCTCACAGGCCTCGAACACTGAAGCTTTCTTT

abundance: .
d_gene: TRBD1
j_gene: TRBJ2-5
v_gene: TRBV5-6
CDR3aa: CASSPLRDREGETQYF
CDR3nt: TGTGCCAGCAGCCCACTCCGGGACAGGGAAGGGGAGACCCAGTACTTC

abundance: .
d_gene: TRBD1
j_gene: TRBJ2-2
v_gene: TRBV6-5
CDR3aa: CASQDRGRTGELFF
CDR3nt: TGTGCCAGCCAGGACAGGGGGCGAACCGGGGAGCTGTTTTTT

abundance: .
d_gene: .
j_gene: TRBJ2-1
v_gene: TRBV4-1
CDR3aa: CASSQEEGLTGNEQFF
CDR3nt: TGCGCCAGCAGCCAAGAGGAGGGTCTCACGGGAAATGAGCAGTTCTTC

abundance: .
d_gene: .
j_gene: TRBJ2-1
v_gene: TRBV6-5
CDR3aa: CASTTGGGLDEQFF
CDR3nt: TGTGCCAGCACGACGGGTGGGGGCCTCGATGAGCAGTTCTTC

abundance: .
d_gene: .
j_gene: TRBJ1-2
v_gene: TRBV25-1
CDR3aa: CASSPDAGPGYGYTF
CDR3nt: TGTGCCAGCAGTCCCGATGCAGGGCCCGGCTATGGCTACACCTTC

abundance: .
d_gene: TRBD1
j_gene: TRBJ1-3
v_gene: TRBV13
CDR3aa: CASSSRQGSNTIYF
CDR3nt: TGTGCCAGCAGTTCCCGACAGGGAAGTAACACCATATATTTT

abundance: .
d_gene: .
j_gene: TRBJ2-7
v_gene: TRBV7-2
CDR3aa: CASSLGGALREQYF
CDR3nt: TGTGCCAGCAGCTTAGGGGGGGCGCTCCGCGAGCAGTACTTC

abundance: .
d_gene: .
j_gene: TRBJ2-1
v_gene: TRBV7-9
CDR3aa: CASSFGKGYNEQFF
CDR3nt: TGTGCCAGCAGCTTCGGTAAGGGGTACAATGAGCAGTTCTTC

abundance: .
d_gene: .
j_gene: TRBJ1-4
v_gene: TRBV5-6
CDR3aa: CASTGNNEKLFF
CDR3nt: TGTGCCAGCACAGGAAATAATGAAAAACTGTTTTTT

abundance: once
d_gene: .
j_gene: TRBJ2-3
v_gene: TRBV5-1
CDR3aa: CASSLGAASTDTQYF
CDR3nt: TGCGCCAGCAGCTTGGGAGCGGCTAGCACAGATACGCAGTATTTT

abundance: .
d_gene: TRBD2
j_gene: TRBJ2-1
v_gene: TRBV28
CDR3aa: CASSLGSGRVNEQFF
CDR3nt: TGTGCCAGCAGTTTAGGTAGCGGGAGGGTTAATGAGCAGTTCTTC

abundance: .
d_gene: TRBD2
j_gene: TRBJ2-3
v_gene: TRBV19
CDR3aa: CASSTPAGGGDTQYF
CDR3nt: TGTGCCAGTAGTACCCCAGCGGGAGGAGGCGATACGCAGTATTTT

abundance: .
d_gene: TRBD2
j_gene: TRBJ2-3
v_gene: TRBV7-2
CDR3aa: CASSLGLAGGVKDTQYF
CDR3nt: TGTGCCAGCAGCTTGGGACTAGCGGGAGGGGTGAAAGATACGCAGTATTTT

abundance: .
d_gene: TRBD2
j_gene: TRBJ2-7
v_gene: TRBV28
CDR3aa: CASSLLKREGYEQYF
CDR3nt: TGTGCCAGCAGTTTGTTAAAGCGGGAGGGGTACGAGCAGTACTTC

abundance: .
d_gene: .
j_gene: TRBJ2-5
v_gene: TRBV7-9
CDR3aa: CASSPDRGTQYF
CDR3nt: TGTGCCAGCAGCCCGGACCGGGGGACCCAGTACTTC

abundance: .
d_gene: .
j_gene: TRBJ2-6
v_gene: TRBV9
CDR3aa: CASSVGGSGANVLTF
CDR3nt: TGTGCCAGCAGCGTCGGCGGGTCCGGGGCCAACGTCCTGACTTTC

abundance: few
d_gene: .
j_gene: TRBJ1-5
v_gene: TRBV30
CDR3aa: CAWSVLRGNQPQHF
CDR3nt: TGTGCCTGGAGTGTACTCAGGGGCAATCAGCCCCAGCATTTT

abundance: .
d_gene: TRBD1
j_gene: TRBJ2-5
v_gene: TRBV2
CDR3aa: CASSTQTGSRETQYF
CDR3nt: TGTGCCAGCAGTACGCAGACAGGGTCCAGAGAGACCCAGTACTTC

abundance: .
d_gene: TRBD1
j_gene: TRBJ2-5
v_gene: TRBV6-5
CDR3aa: CASSSPGQVERTQYF
CDR3nt: TGTGCCAGCAGTTCACCGGGACAGGTGGAACGGACCCAGTACTTC

abundance: .
d_gene: .
j_gene: TRBJ2-6
v_gene: TRBV5-5
CDR3aa: CASSLGIDGANVLTF
CDR3nt: TGTGCCAGCAGCTTGGGGATCGATGGGGCCAACGTCCTGACTTTC

abundance: .
d_gene: .
j_gene: TRBJ1-5
v_gene: TRBV4-1
CDR3aa: CASSQGAGGDQPQHF
CDR3nt: TGCGCCAGCAGCCAAGGAGCAGGTGGGGATCAGCCCCAGCATTTT

abundance: .
d_gene: TRBD1
j_gene: TRBJ2-7
v_gene: TRBV5-6
CDR3aa: CASSNSGTGGYEQYF
CDR3nt: TGTGCCAGCAGCAATTCCGGGACAGGGGGCTACGAGCAGTACTTC

abundance: .
d_gene: TRBD2
j_gene: TRBJ2-1
v_gene: TRBV6-6
CDR3aa: CASSRGLAGGTNYNEQFF
CDR3nt: TGTGCCAGCAGTCGGGGACTAGCGGGGGGGACGAATTACAATGAGCAGTTCTTC

abundance: once
d_gene: .
j_gene: TRBJ2-7
v_gene: TRBV10-2
CDR3aa: CASSESRVWLARDEQYF
CDR3nt: TGCGCCAGCAGTGAGTCCCGGGTATGGCTAGCGAGGGACGAGCAGTACTTC

abundance: once
d_gene: TRBD2
j_gene: TRBJ2-5
v_gene: TRBV10-2
CDR3aa: CASKGLAGEERKETQYF
CDR3nt: TGCGCCAGCAAGGGACTAGCGGGGGAGGAAAGAAAAGAGACCCAGTACTTC

abundance: .
d_gene: .
j_gene: TRBJ2-7
v_gene: TRBV14
CDR3aa: CASSQDVGWEQYF
CDR3nt: TGTGCCAGCAGCCAAGATGTGGGTTGGGAGCAGTACTTC

abundance: .
d_gene: .
j_gene: TRBJ2-5
v_gene: TRBV5-1
CDR3aa: CASSLAGVQYF
CDR3nt: TGCGCCAGCAGCTTGGCCGGGGTCCAGTACTTC

abundance: .
d_gene: TRBD1
j_gene: TRBJ2-2
v_gene: TRBV6-5
CDR3aa: CATLRWDSLTGELFF
CDR3nt: TGTGCCACCCTTCGTTGGGACAGTCTCACCGGGGAGCTGTTTTTT

abundance: .
d_gene: .
j_gene: TRBJ1-6
v_gene: TRBV3-1/TRBV3-2
CDR3aa: CASSQAGYAYSPLHF
CDR3nt: TGTGCCAGCAGCCAAGCAGGGTATGCATATTCACCCCTCCACTTT

abundance: .
d_gene: TRBD1
j_gene: TRBJ1-4
v_gene: TRBV7-2
CDR3aa: CASSSTGPLKKLFF
CDR3nt: TGTGCCAGCAGCTCGACAGGGCCTTTGAAAAAACTGTTTTTT

abundance: .
d_gene: .
j_gene: TRBJ2-7
v_gene: TRBV7-2
CDR3aa: CASSPIAREQYF
CDR3nt: TGTGCCAGCAGCCCGATCGCGAGGGAGCAGTACTTC

abundance: .
d_gene: .
j_gene: TRBJ1-2
v_gene: TRBV7-9
CDR3aa: CASSLNRVYGYTF
CDR3nt: TGTGCCAGCAGCCTTAACAGGGTCTATGGCTACACCTTC

abundance: .
d_gene: TRBD1
j_gene: TRBJ1-2
v_gene: TRBV6-1
CDR3aa: CASSEGQGAVKVYGYTF
CDR3nt: TGTGCCAGCAGTGAGGGACAGGGGGCAGTAAAGGTCTATGGCTACACCTTC

abundance: .
d_gene: TRBD1
j_gene: TRBJ2-7
v_gene: TRBV27
CDR3aa: CATGTGATYEQYF
CDR3nt: TGTGCCACTGGGACAGGGGCTACCTACGAGCAGTACTTC

abundance: .
d_gene: TRBD2
j_gene: TRBJ2-5
v_gene: TRBV3-1/TRBV3-2
CDR3aa: CASSQRGGQGETQYF
CDR3nt: TGTGCCAGCAGCCAACGGGGGGGCCAGGGGGAGACCCAGTACTTC

abundance: .
d_gene: TRBD1
j_gene: TRBJ2-2
v_gene: TRBV24-1
CDR3aa: CATSDFLSLDRPSNTGELFF
CDR3nt: TGTGCCACCAGTGATTTTCTCAGCCTGGACAGGCCATCGAACACCGGGGAGCTGTTTTTT

abundance: .
d_gene: .
j_gene: TRBJ1-1
v_gene: TRBV7-9
CDR3aa: CASRLGAVMNTEAFF
CDR3nt: TGTGCCAGCAGACTAGGAGCGGTGATGAACACTGAAGCTTTCTTT

abundance: .
d_gene: .
j_gene: TRBJ2-5
v_gene: TRBV2
CDR3aa: CASSVIETQYF
CDR3nt: TGTGCCAGCAGTGTAATTGAGACCCAGTACTTC

abundance: .
d_gene: .
j_gene: TRBJ1-1
v_gene: TRBV9
CDR3aa: CASSATQGWDTEAFF
CDR3nt: TGTGCCAGCAGCGCCACACAGGGATGGGACACTGAAGCTTTCTTT

abundance: .
d_gene: .
j_gene: TRBJ2-7
v_gene: TRBV27
CDR3aa: CASSSDSPPDEQYF
CDR3nt: TGTGCCAGCAGTTCGGACTCCCCCCCCGACGAGCAGTACTTC

abundance: .
d_gene: TRBD2
j_gene: TRBJ2-5
v_gene: TRBV28
CDR3aa: CASSLRLAGGKETQYF
CDR3nt: TGTGCCAGCAGTTTAAGACTAGCGGGAGGGAAAGAGACCCAGTACTTC

abundance: few
d_gene: TRBD2
j_gene: TRBJ2-6
v_gene: TRBV15
CDR3aa: CATSETSGNSGANVLTF
CDR3nt: TGTGCCACCAGCGAGACTAGCGGGAACTCTGGGGCCAACGTCCTGACTTTC

abundance: once
d_gene: TRBD2
j_gene: TRBJ2-7
v_gene: TRBV10-3
CDR3aa: CAISDPTSGPYEQYF
CDR3nt: TGTGCCATCAGTGACCCAACTAGCGGGCCCTACGAGCAGTACTTC

abundance: .
d_gene: .
j_gene: TRBJ2-2
v_gene: TRBV6-2/TRBV6-3
CDR3aa: CASSTTGTTGELFF
CDR3nt: TGTGCCAGCAGTACTACAGGGACCACCGGGGAGCTGTTTTTT